One and the same sample provided the 19 T cell receptor beta chains below, sequenced in a study of cytomegalovirus exposure and HLA in healthy donors. Clones were read by immunoSEQ multiplex PCR, and TCRdb kept only the in-frame ones, dropping some. The sample shows some 170,000 clones, 85% to 90% of them seen only once. The sequenced material came from PBMCs. The origin of the receptors is a woman aged 30 to 39 in good health and CMV-seronegative.

Here the CDR3 DNA reads TGTGCCAGTAGTCAGCCCGGGACTAGTATCTCCTACGAGCAGTACTTC. Its protein is CASSQPGTSISYEQYF. This sequence joins TRBV19 and TRBJ2-7; 8 positions agree with TRBD2. J lost 0 bases, V lost 5 bases, and 9 bases had no gene match. CDR3 length: 16 residues. CDR1 is LNHDA and CDR2 is SQIVND in the germline V gene (reference sequence).

The chain carries TRBV5-1 and TRBJ2-5; the match to TRBD1 covers 10 bases. The CDR3 loop spans 15 amino acids. V shed 4 bases and J 4 bases; nucleotides not matched to a gene: 7. Per germline, CDR1 SGHRS and CDR2 YFSETQ. CDR3: CASSPRDRGPETQYF. The CDR3 DNA follows: TGCGCCAGCAGCCCGCGAGACAGGGGGCCAGAGACCCAGTACTTC.

The genes are TRBV6-5 and TRBJ2-3; 9 bases map to TRBD1. Germline CDR1 reads MNHEY; CDR2 reads SVGAGI. V trimming: 2 bases; J trimming: 6 bases; junction bases outside the gene matches: 3. This CDR3 has 14 amino acids. CDR3 loop: CASSYVTGGDTQYF. CDR3 nucleotide sequence: TGTGCCAGCAGTTACGTGACAGGGGGGGATACGCAGTATTTT.

The genes are TRBV5-1 and TRBJ2-5, with D perhaps matching TRBD1 (5 bases). The germline CDR1 and CDR2 sequences are SGHRS and YFSETQ. This CDR3 comprises 15 residues. Trimming shortened V by 5 bases and J by 5 bases, and 19 bases separated the two germline ends. In nucleotides, the CDR3 is TGCGCCAGCAGTTCCGACATGTGGGGCCGGGAGACCCAGTACTTC. It translates to CASSSDMWGRETQYF.

This clone was observed a single time. The V and J genes are TRBV6-1 and TRBJ1-4; possibly TRBD1 for D (6 bases). V was pared by 5 bases and J by 4 bases, with 11 bases between. From germline, CDR1 is MNHNS and CDR2 SASEGT. This CDR3 spans 14 amino acids. Written as DNA, the CDR3 is TGTGCCAGCAGTAGACAGGTGGATAATGAAAAACTGTTTTTT. This sequence encodes CASSRQVDNEKLFF.

This rearrangement joins TRBV11-1 to TRBJ1-2, with TRBD1 identical over 10 bases. CDR1 is SGHAT and CDR2 is FQDESV in the germline V gene (reference sequence). CDR3 length: 15 amino acids. V shed 5 bases and J 8 bases; nucleotides not matched to a gene: 11. Written as DNA, the CDR3 is TGTGCCAGCAGCCGAACCGGGACAGGGGTACGGGGCTACACCTTC. Its translation is CASSRTGTGVRGYTF.

J is TRBJ2-5 and V is TRBV30, with 9 bases lining up with TRBD2. This CDR3 contains 14 residues. CDR1 GTSNPN and CDR2 SVGIG come from the germline V gene (reference sequence). V shed 2 bases, J shed 5 bases, and the junction held 6 bases outside the gene matches. DNA for the CDR3: TGTGCCTGGAGTTTGACTAGCGGATGGGAGACCCAGTACTTC. This sequence encodes CAWSLTSGWETQYF.

This clone was seen only once. The chain uses TRBV4-1 and TRBJ2-7; 10 bases align to TRBD1. V shed 0 bases and J 5 bases; nucleotides not matched to a gene: 7. CDR1 MGHRA and CDR2 YSYEKL come from the germline V gene. The CDR3 is 16 amino acids. CDR3 loop: CASSQEGGTGADEQYF. CDR3 DNA: TGCGCCAGCAGCCAAGAGGGAGGGACAGGGGCCGACGAGCAGTACTTC.

The chain recombines TRBV7-8 with TRBJ2-7, with TRBD1 matching 9 bases. The V segment lost 7 bases and the J segment 5 bases; nucleotides outside the gene matches: 6. CDR3 size: 13 residues. Germline V gene lookup returns CDR1 SGHVS and CDR2 FQNEAQ. This CDR3 reads CASTPGQGNEQYF. In nucleotides, the CDR3 is TGTGCCAGCACCCCGGGACAGGGAAACGAGCAGTACTTC. The full variable domain, rest sourced from reference TRBV7-8 and TRBJ2-7, is GAGVSQSPRYKVAKRGQDVALRCDPISGHVSLFWYQQALGQGPEFLTYFQNEAQLDKSGLPSDRFFAERPEGSVSTLKIQRTQQEDSAVYLCASTPGQGNEQYFGPGTRLTVT.

This chain connects TRBV2 to TRBJ2-7; 8 bases align to TRBD2. The germline CDR1 and CDR2 sequences are SNHLY and FYNNEI. This CDR3 is 12 amino acids long. The J segment lost 3 bases and the V segment lost 7 bases, leaving 2 bases of the junction unmatched. The CDR3 DNA reads as TGTGCCAGCACCCGGGGGGGCTACGAGCAGTACTTC. This codes for CASTRGGYEQYF.

The CDR3 DNA reads as TGTGCCAGCAGCATCATATCTCCGGCAGGCGGGCGATCCTACGAGCAGTACTTC. Protein product: CASSIISPAGGRSYEQYF. This rearrangement joins TRBV7-9 to TRBJ2-7; D may be TRBD2 (5 bases). This CDR3 is 18 amino acids long. Germline-derived CDR1 and CDR2 are SEHNR and FQNEAQ (reference sequence). The V end lost 5 bases, the J end lost 1 base, and 24 bases lay between the germline ends.

The chain employs TRBV7-2 and TRBJ2-1, with 10 positions matching TRBD2. The CDR3 loop spans 18 amino acids. In germline, CDR1 is SGHTA, CDR2 FQGNSA. With 1 base clipped from V and 2 bases from J, the junction kept 8 bases outside the gene matches. The CDR3 spells CASSLELAGILTYNEQFF. The CDR3 DNA sequence: TGTGCCAGCAGCTTAGAACTAGCGGGGATTTTAACCTACAATGAGCAGTTCTTC. The full variable domain, with the rest looked up from reference TRBV7-2 and TRBJ2-1, is GAGVSQSPSNKVTEKGKDVELRCDPISGHTALYWYRQSLGQGLEFLIYFQGNSAPDKSGLPSDRFSAERTGGSVSTLTIQRTQQEDSAVYLCASSLELAGILTYNEQFFGPGTRLTVL.

The chain employs TRBV5-8 and TRBJ1-4; weak D call: TRBD1 (5 bases). Deletions cut 2 bases from V and 0 bases from J, with 11 bases between. The CDR3 has 16 residues. Germline lookup yields CDR1 SGHTS and CDR2 YDEGEE. Here the CDR3 reads CASSFGRATTNEKLFF. The CDR3 DNA follows: TGTGCCAGCAGCTTCGGCAGGGCCACAACTAATGAAAAACTGTTTTTT.

V gene TRBV11-3 combines with J gene TRBJ2-1; 7 nucleotides agree with TRBD1. The CDR3 is 15 amino acids. Germline CDR1 and CDR2: SGHNT and YENEEA. Unmatched junction bases numbered 6, after V lost 1 base and J lost 6 bases. The CDR3 sequence: CASSLGSTGPNEQFF. The DNA for the CDR3 is TGTGCCAGCAGCTTAGGATCGACAGGGCCCAATGAGCAGTTCTTC. Looking up the rest from reference TRBV11-3 and TRBJ2-1 gives the full variable domain: EAGVVQSPRYKIIEKKQPVAFWCNPISGHNTLYWYLQNLGQGPELLIRYENEEAVDDSQLPKDRFSAERLKGVDSTLKIQPAELGDSAVYLCASSLGSTGPNEQFFGPGTRLTVL.

The rearrangement joins TRBV29-1 to TRBJ2-1; D gene unclear. The CDR3 loop spans 12 amino acids. The germline gives CDR1 SQVTM, CDR2 ANQGSEA. Deletions cut 0 bases from V and 9 bases from J, with 9 bases between. CDR3 nucleotides: TGCAGCGTTGAAGACTCCCGGGTTGAGCAGTTCTTC. Translated, it gives CSVEDSRVEQFF.

V gene TRBV6-1 combines with J gene TRBJ2-7, with 10 positions matching TRBD2. Trimming took 6 bases from V and 12 from J; bases not matched to a gene: 17. The germline gives CDR1 MNHNS, CDR2 SASEGT. The length of the CDR3 is 15 residues. For the CDR3, the DNA is TGTGCCAGCAGCTCAAACCCCGAAACGGGACTAGCGTCGTACTTC. It yields the protein CASSSNPETGLASYF.

The chain joins TRBV7-9 to TRBJ1-1, with unresolved D. V was cut by 6 bases and J by 1 base, with 15 bases left in between. CDR3 length: 15 residues. The germline CDR1 and CDR2 sequences are SEHNR and FQNEAQ (reference sequence). This chain's CDR3 is CASSRRTGRNTEAFF. In DNA, the CDR3 is TGTGCCAGCAGTCGTCGGACCGGGAGGAACACTGAAGCTTTCTTT.

The CDR3 loop is CASSWDRVTMNTEAFF. The CDR3 DNA is TGCGCCAGCAGCTGGGACAGGGTGACGATGAACACTGAAGCTTTCTTT. The chain uses TRBV5-1 and TRBJ1-1, with TRBD1 identical over 9 bases. With 3 bases clipped from V and 0 bases from J, the junction kept 6 bases outside the gene matches. The CDR3 totals 16 residues. Looked up from germline, CDR1 is SGHRS and CDR2 is YFSETQ. Together with reference TRBV5-1 and TRBJ1-1, the CDR3 gives the full variable domain: KAGVTQTPRYLIKTRGQQVTLSCSPISGHRSVSWYQQTPGQGLQFLFEYFSETQRNKGNFPGRFSGRQFSNSRSEMNVSTLELGDSALYLCASSWDRVTMNTEAFFGQGTRLTVV.

This clone has a single count. The chain is built from TRBV21-1 and TRBJ1-5. TRBV21-1 is flagged as a pseudogene. CDR3 size: 17 residues. CDR3 sequence: CASSKVLEAPPNQPQHF. Here the CDR3 DNA reads TGTGCCAGCAGCAAAGTCCTGGAGGCGCCTCCCAATCAGCCCCAGCATTTT.